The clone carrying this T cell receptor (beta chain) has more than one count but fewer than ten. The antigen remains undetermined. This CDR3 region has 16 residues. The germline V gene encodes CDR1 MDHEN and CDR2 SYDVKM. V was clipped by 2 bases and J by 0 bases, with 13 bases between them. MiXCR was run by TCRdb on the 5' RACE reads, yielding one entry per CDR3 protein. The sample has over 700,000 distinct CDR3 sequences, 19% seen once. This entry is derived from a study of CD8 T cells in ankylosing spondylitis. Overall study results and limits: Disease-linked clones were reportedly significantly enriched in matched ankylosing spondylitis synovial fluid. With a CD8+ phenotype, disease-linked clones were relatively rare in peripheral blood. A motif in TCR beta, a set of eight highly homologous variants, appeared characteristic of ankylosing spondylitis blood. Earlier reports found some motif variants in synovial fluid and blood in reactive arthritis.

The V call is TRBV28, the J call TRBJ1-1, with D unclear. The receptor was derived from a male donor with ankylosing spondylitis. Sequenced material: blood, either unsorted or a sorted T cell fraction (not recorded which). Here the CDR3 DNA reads TGTGCCAGCAGTTTAGTCCCGAACAGCATGAACACTGAAGCTTTCTTT. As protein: CASSLVPNSMNTEAFF. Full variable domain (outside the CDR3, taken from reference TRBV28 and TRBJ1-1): DVKVTQSSRYLVKRTGEKVFLECVQDMDHENMFWYRQDPGLGLRLIYFSYDVKMKEKGDIPEGYSVSREKKERFSLILESASTNQTSMYLCASSLVPNSMNTEAFFGQGTRLTVV.